A single TCR beta chain is shown here with its context. Its antigen remains unknown. The data derive from a study of Tregs in tolerant kidney transplant recipients. The study's findings and limits: No direct test of biological reproducibility was done here. Tregs expanded with activated donor B cells seemed most donor-specific. Findings come from small patient numbers and require larger validation.

Trimming cost V 0 bases and J 1 base; bases outside gene matches: 11. This CDR3 region has 20 residues. CDR1 is KGHSH, CDR2 LQKENI, per germline. Thawed PBMCs were FACS-sorted into unstimulated CD4+CD25+CD127- regulatory T cells, CD4+CD25- non-regulatory cells, CD4 and CD8 cells. Sequenced by immunoSEQ multiplex PCR; TCRdb stores in-frame clones only, minus some. The data hold about 240,000 clones, with about 80% observed a single time. Material for sequencing was CD4+ T cells from blood. This sequence originates from a human donor in good health. This chain connects TRBV18 to TRBJ2-1; 11 bases are a match to TRBD2. The DNA for the CDR3 is TGTGCCAGCTCACCACCGGCGGGTACCACTAGCGGGAGATCCTACAATGAGCAGTTCTTC. Its translation is CASSPPAGTTSGRSYNEQFF.